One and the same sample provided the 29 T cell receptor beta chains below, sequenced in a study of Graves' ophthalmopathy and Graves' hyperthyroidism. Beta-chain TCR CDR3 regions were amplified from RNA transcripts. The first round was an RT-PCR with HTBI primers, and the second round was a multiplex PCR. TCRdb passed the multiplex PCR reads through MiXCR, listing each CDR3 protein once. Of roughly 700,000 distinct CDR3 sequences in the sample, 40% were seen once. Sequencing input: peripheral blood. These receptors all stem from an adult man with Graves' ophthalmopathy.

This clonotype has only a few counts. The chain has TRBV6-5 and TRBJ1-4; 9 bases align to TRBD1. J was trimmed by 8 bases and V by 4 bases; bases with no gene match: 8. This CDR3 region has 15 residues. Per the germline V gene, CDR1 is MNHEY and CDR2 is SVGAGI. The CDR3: CASSLDRGLREKLFF. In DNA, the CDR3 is TGTGCCAGCAGTTTGGACAGGGGTTTACGGGAAAAACTGTTTTTT.

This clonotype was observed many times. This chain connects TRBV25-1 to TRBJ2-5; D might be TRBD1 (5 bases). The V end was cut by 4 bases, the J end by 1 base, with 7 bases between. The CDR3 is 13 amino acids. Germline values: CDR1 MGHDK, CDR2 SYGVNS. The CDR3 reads CASSVQGQETQYF. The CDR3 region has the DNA TGTGCCAGCAGTGTCCAGGGCCAAGAGACCCAGTACTTC. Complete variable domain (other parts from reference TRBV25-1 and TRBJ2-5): EADIYQTPRYLVIGTGKKITLECSQTMGHDKMYWYQQDPGMELHLIHYSYGVNSTEKGDLSSESTVSRIRTEHFPLTLESARPSHTSQYLCASSVQGQETQYFGPGTRLLVL.

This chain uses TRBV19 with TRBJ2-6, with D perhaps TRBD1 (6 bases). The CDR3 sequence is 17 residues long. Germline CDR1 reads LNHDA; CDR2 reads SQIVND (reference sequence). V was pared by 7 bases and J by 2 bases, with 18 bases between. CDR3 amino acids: CASTRGPISPGANVLTF. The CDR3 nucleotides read TGTGCCAGTACCAGGGGACCGATTTCACCTGGGGCCAACGTCCTGACTTTC.

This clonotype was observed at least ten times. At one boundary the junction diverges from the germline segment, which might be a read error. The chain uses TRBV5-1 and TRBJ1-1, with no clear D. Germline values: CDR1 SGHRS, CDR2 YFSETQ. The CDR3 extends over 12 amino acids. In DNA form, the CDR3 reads TGTGCCAGCAGTTCAGCGAACACTGAAGCTTTCTTT. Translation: CASSSANTEAFF.

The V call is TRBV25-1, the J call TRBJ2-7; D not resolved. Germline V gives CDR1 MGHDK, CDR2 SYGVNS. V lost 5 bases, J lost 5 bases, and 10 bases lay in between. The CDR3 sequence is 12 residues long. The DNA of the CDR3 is TGTGCCAGCAGTTTCCCCTACGACGAGCAGTACTTC. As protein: CASSFPYDEQYF.

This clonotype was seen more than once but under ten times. The CDR3 loop is CASSLKASSSGANVLTF. CDR3 DNA sequence: TGTGCCAGCAGCTTGAAGGCTTCGAGCTCTGGGGCCAACGTCCTGACTTTC. The V call is TRBV7-9, the J call TRBJ2-6; D gene uncertain. Per germline, CDR1 SEHNR and CDR2 FQNEAQ (reference sequence). The CDR3 is 17 amino acids. Trimming removed 3 bases at V and 0 bases at J, with 12 bases between.

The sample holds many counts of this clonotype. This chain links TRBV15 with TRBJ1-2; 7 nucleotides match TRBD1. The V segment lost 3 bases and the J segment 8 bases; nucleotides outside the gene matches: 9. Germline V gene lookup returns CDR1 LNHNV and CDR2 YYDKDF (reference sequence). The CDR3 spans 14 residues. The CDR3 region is CATSSGDRVEGYTF. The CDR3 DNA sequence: TGTGCCACCAGCAGTGGTGACAGGGTGGAAGGCTACACCTTC.

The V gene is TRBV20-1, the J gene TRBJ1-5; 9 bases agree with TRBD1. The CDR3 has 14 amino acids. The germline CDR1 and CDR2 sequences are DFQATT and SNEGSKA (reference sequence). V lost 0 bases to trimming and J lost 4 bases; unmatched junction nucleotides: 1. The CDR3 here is CSARDGTGNQPQHF. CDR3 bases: TGCAGTGCTAGAGACGGGACAGGGAATCAGCCCCAGCATTTT.

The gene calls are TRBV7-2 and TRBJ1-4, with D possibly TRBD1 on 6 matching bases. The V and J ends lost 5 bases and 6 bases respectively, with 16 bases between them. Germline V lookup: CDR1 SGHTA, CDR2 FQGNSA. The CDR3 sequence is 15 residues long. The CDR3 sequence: CASSPLRGAHEKLFF. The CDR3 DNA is TGTGCCAGCAGCCCCCTTCGGGGGGCTCATGAAAAACTGTTTTTT.

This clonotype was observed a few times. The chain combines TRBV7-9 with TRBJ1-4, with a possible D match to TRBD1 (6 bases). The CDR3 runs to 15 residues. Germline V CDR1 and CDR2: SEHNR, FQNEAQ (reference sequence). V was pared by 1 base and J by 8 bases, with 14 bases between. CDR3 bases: TGTGCCAGCAGCTTAGGTCCAGGGGAGAGCGAAAAACTGTTTTTT. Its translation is CASSLGPGESEKLFF.

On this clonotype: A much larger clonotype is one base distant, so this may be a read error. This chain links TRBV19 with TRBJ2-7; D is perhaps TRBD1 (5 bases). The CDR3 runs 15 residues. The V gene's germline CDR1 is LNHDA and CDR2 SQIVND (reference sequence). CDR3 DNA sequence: TGTGCCGGTAGTGCTCAGGGCCTCGGCAACTACGAGCAGTACTTC. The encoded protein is CAGSAQGLGNYEQYF. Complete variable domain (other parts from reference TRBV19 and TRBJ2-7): DGGITQSPKYLFRKEGQNVTLSCEQNLNHDAMYWYRQDPGQGLRLIYYSQIVNDFQKGDIAEGYSVSREKKESFPLTVTSAQKNPTAFYLCAGSAQGLGNYEQYFGPGTRLTVT.

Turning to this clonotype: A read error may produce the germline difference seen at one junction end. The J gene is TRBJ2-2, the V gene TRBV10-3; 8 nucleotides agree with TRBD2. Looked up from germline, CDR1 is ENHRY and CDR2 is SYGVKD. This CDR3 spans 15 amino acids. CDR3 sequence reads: CAVHSGGLNTGELSF. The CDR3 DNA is TGTGCCGTTCACAGCGGGGGCTTGAACACCGGGGAGCTGTCTTTT.

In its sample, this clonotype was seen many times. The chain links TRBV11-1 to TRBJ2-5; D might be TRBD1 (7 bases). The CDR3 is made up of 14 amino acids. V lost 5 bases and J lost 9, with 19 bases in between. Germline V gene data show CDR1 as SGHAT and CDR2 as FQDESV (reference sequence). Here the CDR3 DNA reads TGTGCCAGCAGCGCGGGACAGCCCCAATCGGCCCAGTACTTC. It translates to CASSAGQPQSAQYF.

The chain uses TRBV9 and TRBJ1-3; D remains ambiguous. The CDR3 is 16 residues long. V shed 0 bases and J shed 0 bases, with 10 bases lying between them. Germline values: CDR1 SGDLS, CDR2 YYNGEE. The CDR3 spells CASSVELGNSGNTIYF. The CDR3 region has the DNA TGTGCCAGCAGCGTAGAGTTGGGCAACTCTGGAAACACCATATATTTT.

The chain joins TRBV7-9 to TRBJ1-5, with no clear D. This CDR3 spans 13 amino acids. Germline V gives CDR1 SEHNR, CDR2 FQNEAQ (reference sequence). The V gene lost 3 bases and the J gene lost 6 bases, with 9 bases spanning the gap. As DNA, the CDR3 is TGTGCCAGCAGCTTGGTCGTGGGTCAGCCCCAGCATTTT. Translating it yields CASSLVVGQPQHF.

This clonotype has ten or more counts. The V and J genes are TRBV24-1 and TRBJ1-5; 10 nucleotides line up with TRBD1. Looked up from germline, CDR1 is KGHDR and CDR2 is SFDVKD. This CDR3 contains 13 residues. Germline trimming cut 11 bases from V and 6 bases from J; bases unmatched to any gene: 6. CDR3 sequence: CASSRTGGQPQHF. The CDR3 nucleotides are TGTGCCAGCAGCCGGACAGGGGGTCAGCCCCAGCATTTT.

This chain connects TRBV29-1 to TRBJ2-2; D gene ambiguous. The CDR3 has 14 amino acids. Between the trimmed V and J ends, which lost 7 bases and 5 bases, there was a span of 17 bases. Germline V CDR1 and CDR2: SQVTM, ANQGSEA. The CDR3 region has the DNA TGCAGCGGAAATGGTATATCCGGGACCGGGGAGCTGTTTTTT. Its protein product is CSGNGISGTGELFF.

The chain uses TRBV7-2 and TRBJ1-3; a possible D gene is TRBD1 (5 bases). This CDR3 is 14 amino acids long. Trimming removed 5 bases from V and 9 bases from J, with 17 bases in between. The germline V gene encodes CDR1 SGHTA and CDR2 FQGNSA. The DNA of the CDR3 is TGTGCCAGCAGCCAAAGGGCAGCCGGGACCACCATATATTTT. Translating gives CASSQRAAGTTIYF.

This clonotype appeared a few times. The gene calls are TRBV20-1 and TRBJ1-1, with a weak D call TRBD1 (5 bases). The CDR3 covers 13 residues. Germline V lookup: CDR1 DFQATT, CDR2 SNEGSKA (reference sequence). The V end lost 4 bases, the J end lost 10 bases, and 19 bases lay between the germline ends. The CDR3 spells CSANPPGRPGAFF. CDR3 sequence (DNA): TGCAGTGCTAATCCGCCGGGACGACCGGGAGCTTTCTTT.

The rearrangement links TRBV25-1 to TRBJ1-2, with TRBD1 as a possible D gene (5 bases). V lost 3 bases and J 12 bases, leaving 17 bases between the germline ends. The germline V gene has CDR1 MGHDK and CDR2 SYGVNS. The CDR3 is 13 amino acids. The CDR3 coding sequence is TGTGCCAGCAGTGACGGGACGGATTTGGGGGACACCTTC. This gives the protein CASSDGTDLGDTF.

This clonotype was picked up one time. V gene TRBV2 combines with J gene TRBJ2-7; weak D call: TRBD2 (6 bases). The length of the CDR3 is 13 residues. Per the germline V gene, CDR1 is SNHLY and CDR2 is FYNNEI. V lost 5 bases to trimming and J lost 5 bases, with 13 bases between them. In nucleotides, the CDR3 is TGTGCCAGCAGTTTATCCTGGAGGGACGAGCAGTACTTC. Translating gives CASSLSWRDEQYF.

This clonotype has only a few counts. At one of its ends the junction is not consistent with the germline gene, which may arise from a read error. For the CDR3, the DNA is TGTGCCAGCAGTTCTTCCGGGACCCCAACTCAGCCCCAGCATTTT. Translated: CASSSSGTPTQPQHF. This chain uses TRBV24-1 with TRBJ1-5, with a weak D call TRBD1 (5 bases). Germline-derived CDR1 and CDR2 are KGHDR and SFDVKD. The CDR3 sequence is 15 residues long.

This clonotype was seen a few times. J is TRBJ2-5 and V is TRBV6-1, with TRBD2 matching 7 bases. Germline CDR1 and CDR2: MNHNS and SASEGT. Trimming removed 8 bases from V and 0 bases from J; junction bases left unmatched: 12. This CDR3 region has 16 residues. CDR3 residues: CASSRYLGRNQETQYF. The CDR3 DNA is TGTGCCAGCTCTAGATACCTCGGGAGGAACCAAGAGACCCAGTACTTC.

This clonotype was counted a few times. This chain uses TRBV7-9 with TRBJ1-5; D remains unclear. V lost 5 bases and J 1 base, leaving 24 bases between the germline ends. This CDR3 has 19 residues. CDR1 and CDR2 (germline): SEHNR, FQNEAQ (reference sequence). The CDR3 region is CASSGSEDPQTSSNQPQHF. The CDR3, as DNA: TGTGCCAGCAGCGGTAGCGAAGACCCACAGACCTCAAGCAATCAGCCCCAGCATTTT.

The CDR3 loop is CASSDKTGGESPLHF. The CDR3, as DNA: TGCGCCAGCAGCGATAAAACAGGGGGGGAATCACCCCTCCACTTT. This chain joins TRBV10-2 and TRBJ1-6; 8 nucleotides line up with TRBD1. The CDR3 consists of 15 residues. Germline V gene sequence: CDR1 WSHSY, CDR2 SAAADI. Trimming cost V 6 bases and J 10 bases; bases outside gene matches: 11.

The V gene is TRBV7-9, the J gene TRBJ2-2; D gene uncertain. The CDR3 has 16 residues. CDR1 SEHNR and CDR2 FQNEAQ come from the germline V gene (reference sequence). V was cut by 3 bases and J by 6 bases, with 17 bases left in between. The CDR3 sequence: CASSFGRKLHPGELFF. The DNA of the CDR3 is TGTGCCAGCAGCTTCGGACGGAAACTCCACCCCGGGGAGCTGTTTTTT.

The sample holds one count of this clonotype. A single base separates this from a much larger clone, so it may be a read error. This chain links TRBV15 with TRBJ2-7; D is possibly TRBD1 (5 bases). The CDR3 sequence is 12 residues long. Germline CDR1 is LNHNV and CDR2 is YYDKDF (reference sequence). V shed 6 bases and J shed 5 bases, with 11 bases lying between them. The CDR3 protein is CATRTVFDEQYF. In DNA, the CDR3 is TGTGCCACCAGGACAGTTTTTGACGAGCAGTACTTC.

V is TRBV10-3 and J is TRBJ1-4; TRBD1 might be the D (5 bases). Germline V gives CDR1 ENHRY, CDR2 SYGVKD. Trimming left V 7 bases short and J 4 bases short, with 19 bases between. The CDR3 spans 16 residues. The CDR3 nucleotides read TGTGCCATCAATCCGGACAACCAAGTGGGTAATGAAAAACTGTTTTTT. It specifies CAINPDNQVGNEKLFF.

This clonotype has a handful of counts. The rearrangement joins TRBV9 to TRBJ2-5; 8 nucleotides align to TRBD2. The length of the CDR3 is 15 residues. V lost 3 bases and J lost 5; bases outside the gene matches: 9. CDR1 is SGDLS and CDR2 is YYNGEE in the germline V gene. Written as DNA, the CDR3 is TGTGCCAGCAGCGATGCGGGGGGCAGGCAGGAGACCCAGTACTTC. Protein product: CASSDAGGRQETQYF.